The present T cell receptor (beta chain) was sequenced within a study of regulatory T cells in long-lasting Graves disease. Both iRepertoire HTBI primers and Arm-PCR of CDR3 regions were used to build the TCR beta libraries. TCRdb used MiXCR to reprocess the multiplex PCR reads, holding one entry per CDR3 protein. The repertoire consists of roughly 260,000 distinct CDR3 sequences, with under 20% occurring once and the leading ten covering 14%. The germline gives CDR1 KGHSH, CDR2 LQKENI. CDR3 length equals 14 residues. Time point: newly diagnosed GD, antithyroid drugs for less than 3 months. Extracted PBMC RNA gave rise to the TCR library. On this clonotype itself: Since a far larger clone is one base different, this is likely a read error. This CDR3 fails to terminate in the conserved phenylalanine or tryptophan, so it likely reflects a read error.

The same specimen was also included in a second study, on T cells in Graves' hyperthyroidism and ophthalmopathy.

This specimen was peripheral blood mononuclear cells (PBMCs), taken at new diagnosis, from a patient treated with antithyroid drugs. The sequence was obtained from a woman aged 25 to 39 with Graves disease. V gene TRBV18 combines with J gene TRBJ2-3, with D tentatively TRBD1 (5 bases). The J call may be faulty, since TRBJ1-1 better matches the DNA end. In nucleotides, the CDR3 is TGTGCCAGCTCGCTGACAGAAGCGAACACTGAAGCTTTCCTT. It is translated as CASSLTEANTEAFL.